This TCR beta chain was documented in a study of blood T cell repertoires in COVID-19. Study-wide background: In each case, the material was cDNA or gDNA derived from T cells, B-cell-depleted T cells, or PBMCs.

Original methodology: Estimated nucleated cell counts came from reference gene primer amplification. Sequenced by immunoSEQ multiplex PCR; TCRdb stores in-frame clones only, minus some. D and trimming come from the DNA, and the V and J calls and clone size come from that table. The sample contains around 84,000 clones, roughly 90% of which appear only once. Germline CDR1 reads SQVTM; CDR2 reads ANQGSEA. This CDR3 is 13 amino acids long. V shed 4 bases and J 4 bases; nucleotides not matched to a gene: 4. Material: peripheral blood. This receptor was obtained from a middle-aged man with active COVID-19. The rearrangement joins TRBV29-1 to TRBJ2-1, with 7 bases fitting TRBD2. CDR3 in DNA: TGCAGCGTTGGGGGGGGTAGGTACAATGAGCAGTTCTTC. Its translation is CSVGGGRYNEQFF.